The 26 T cell receptor beta chains listed next were all sequenced from one sample in a study of blood T cells in healthy people across ages. A second PCR of 7 to 11 cycles used a sample-barcoded 5' primer and a J-beta primer mix. Each CDR3 protein is one row after TCRdb ran MiXCR on the 5' RACE reads. The sample holds hundreds of thousands of distinct CDR3 sequences, roughly 60% seen once. What was sequenced was blood. The source is a man aged 25 to 40 in good health.

The rearrangement links TRBV29-1 to TRBJ2-7; D gene uncertain. The germline V gene has CDR1 SQVTM and CDR2 ANQGSEA. This CDR3 is 11 amino acids long. The V and J ends lost 7 bases and 7 bases respectively, with 14 bases between them. Here the CDR3 reads CSGGGRREQYF. CDR3 coding DNA: TGCAGCGGTGGCGGCCGCAGGGAGCAGTACTTC.

V usage is TRBV7-2 and J usage is TRBJ2-7; D may be TRBD2 (5 bases). Germline V lookup: CDR1 SGHTA, CDR2 FQGNSA. V was trimmed by 2 bases and J by 6 bases, leaving 14 bases between them. The CDR3 sequence is 14 residues long. The CDR3 sequence: CASSLIRLEGEQYF. CDR3 in DNA: TGTGCCAGCAGCTTAATAAGGCTAGAGGGCGAGCAGTACTTC.

The chain combines TRBV5-1 with TRBJ2-3; TRBD1 is a possible D gene (6 bases). V dropped 5 bases and J dropped 9 bases, with 16 bases sitting between them. The CDR3 loop spans 13 amino acids. Per germline, CDR1 SGHRS and CDR2 YFSETQ. In nucleotides, the CDR3 is TGCGCCAGCAGTGGGATGGGACATCAAACGCAGTATTTT. Its translation is CASSGMGHQTQYF.

The rearrangement links TRBV15 to TRBJ2-1; possible D gene TRBD1, 6 bases. Trimming left V 3 bases short and J 3 bases short, with 15 bases between. Germline V gene lookup returns CDR1 LNHNV and CDR2 YYDKDF (reference sequence). This CDR3 has 16 amino acids. The chain's CDR3 is CATSREQGRFYNEQFF. As DNA, the CDR3 is TGTGCCACCAGCAGGGAACAGGGAAGATTCTACAATGAGCAGTTCTTC.

The chain employs TRBV29-1 and TRBJ2-7; 7 bases align to TRBD2. The CDR3 covers 13 residues. J gave up 2 bases and V 5 bases, and 6 bases lay outside the gene matches. Per the germline V gene, CDR1 is SQVTM and CDR2 is ANQGSEA. The CDR3 loop is CSVSLAEAYEQYF. DNA of the CDR3: TGCAGCGTTTCGCTAGCGGAAGCCTACGAGCAGTACTTC.

V gene TRBV12-5 combines with J gene TRBJ2-3; 7 bases map to TRBD1. From germline, CDR1 is LGHNT and CDR2 FRNRAP. The CDR3 is 14 amino acids. Trimming at V came to 5 bases and at J to 4 bases, leaving 6 bases not matched to a gene. CDR3 DNA sequence: TGTGCTAGTGGTCGGACAGGTGGTGCAGATACGCAGTATTTT. This encodes CASGRTGGADTQYF.

In this sample, this clonotype turned up a few times. The rearrangement joins TRBV29-1 to TRBJ2-7; 14 nucleotides line up with TRBD2. This CDR3 is 16 amino acids long. Germline CDR1 reads SQVTM; CDR2 reads ANQGSEA. With 6 bases clipped from V and 2 bases from J, the junction kept 9 bases outside the gene matches. The CDR3, as DNA: TGCAGCGTCCAAGGGACTAGCGGGAGAATGGCCTACGAGCAGTACTTC. Encoded protein: CSVQGTSGRMAYEQYF.

The chain links TRBV14 to TRBJ2-7; weak D call: TRBD1 (5 bases). V lost 2 bases and J 5 bases, leaving 10 bases between the germline ends. Germline lookup yields CDR1 SGHDN and CDR2 FVKESK. The length of the CDR3 is 13 residues. The CDR3 nucleotides are TGTGCCAGCAGCCAAAGAAGGGGCCACGAGCAGTACTTC. It specifies CASSQRRGHEQYF.

The chain joins TRBV6-6 to TRBJ2-1; D is perhaps TRBD1 or TRBD2 (6 bases each). The DNA end favors TRBJ2-7, so the J call may be wrong. Germline CDR1 and CDR2: MNHNY and SVGAGI (reference sequence). This CDR3 contains 13 residues. The CDR3 region is CAGKGGSGNEQYF. DNA of the CDR3: TGTGCCGGTAAAGGGGGGTCCGGCAATGAGCAGTACTTC.

This chain connects TRBV6-5 to TRBJ1-2; a possible D gene is TRBD1 (5 bases). The germline gives CDR1 MNHEY, CDR2 SVGAGI. The length of the CDR3 is 13 residues. Trimming stripped 6 bases from V and 8 bases from J, with 16 bases between. The CDR3 reads CASSRTRADGYTF. Written as DNA, the CDR3 is TGTGCCAGCAGCCGGACCAGGGCGGACGGCTACACCTTC.

As concerns this clonotype: An end of the junction does not agree with germline; a read error may underlie this. The V and J genes are TRBV27 and TRBJ1-1; D perhaps matches TRBD1 (5 bases). CDR1 is MNHEY, CDR2 SMNVEV, per germline (reference sequence). The CDR3 spans 15 residues. The CDR3 DNA is TGTGCTAGCAGTCGGGGACTTGGTATCACGACTGAAGCTTTCTTT. Translated, it gives CASSRGLGITTEAFF.

The sample holds one count of this clonotype. J is TRBJ1-2 and V is TRBV28; D is perhaps TRBD1 (6 bases). CDR1 and CDR2 from the germline V gene are MDHEN and SYDVKM. The CDR3 has 13 residues. V was clipped by 8 bases and J by 4 bases, with 14 bases between them. The CDR3 is CASVTGQAYGYTF. Written as DNA, the CDR3 is TGTGCCAGCGTTACGGGACAAGCCTATGGCTACACCTTC.

The sample holds one count of this clonotype. The rearrangement uses TRBV19 and TRBJ2-4; D ambiguous. The CDR3 loop spans 16 amino acids. The V gene's germline CDR1 is LNHDA and CDR2 SQIVND (reference sequence). The V end was cut by 7 bases, the J end by 0 bases, with 16 bases between. The CDR3 DNA sequence: TGTGCCAGTACGGGCGCTTGGGGTAGAGCCAAAAACATTCAGTACTTC. It yields the protein CASTGAWGRAKNIQYF.

This chain joins TRBV11-2 and TRBJ2-3, with D possibly TRBD2 on 5 matching bases. Germline assignment: CDR1 SGHAT and CDR2 FQNNGV. This CDR3 region has 12 residues. V lost 8 bases and J lost 4, with 10 bases in between. CDR3 in amino acids: CASGEIADTQYF. CDR3 nucleotide sequence: TGTGCCAGCGGGGAGATCGCAGATACGCAGTATTTT.

The chain carries TRBV24-1 and TRBJ2-6, with TRBD1 as a possible D gene (5 bases). Germline V CDR1 and CDR2: KGHDR, SFDVKD. CDR3 length: 15 amino acids. V was clipped by 4 bases and J by 1 base, with 7 bases between them. As DNA, the CDR3 is TGTGCCACCAGTGAAACAGGTTCTGGGGCCAACGTCCTGACTTTC. Encoded protein: CATSETGSGANVLTF.

There are a few counts of this clonotype. The chain joins TRBV4-2 to TRBJ2-5; 8 bases match TRBD2. The CDR3 consists of 19 residues. The germline gives CDR1 LGHNA, CDR2 YNFKEQ. The V gene end was trimmed by 1 base and the J gene end by 3 bases; junction bases not matched to a gene: 16. CDR3 sequence (DNA): TGTGCCAGCAGCCAAGTTCGTGGTTTTGGAGCGCGGGGGGAAGAGACCCAGTACTTC. This gives the protein CASSQVRGFGARGEETQYF.

The chain is built from TRBV29-1 and TRBJ1-5, with a weak D call TRBD1 (5 bases). Germline V lookup: CDR1 SQVTM, CDR2 ANQGSEA. Trimming took off 7 bases at V and 5 bases at J, with 12 bases between the two ends. The CDR3 extends over 12 amino acids. The CDR3 DNA sequence: TGCAGCGGAGGGGAAGGGGATCAGCCCCAGCATTTT. Encoded protein: CSGGEGDQPQHF.

This clonotype appeared a few times. The chain is built from TRBV20-1 and TRBJ2-1; a weak D match, TRBD2 (5 bases). The CDR3 totals 15 residues. In germline, CDR1 is DFQATT, CDR2 SNEGSKA (reference sequence). Trimming left V 2 bases short and J 12 bases short, with 23 bases between. CDR3 loop: CSARPHWGIGGGQFF. The DNA of the CDR3 is TGCAGTGCTAGACCTCACTGGGGTATAGGAGGTGGGCAGTTCTTC.

Points on this clonotype: The junction departs from germline at one end; a sequencing error may be responsible. The chain carries TRBV7-2 and TRBJ2-3, with TRBD2 matching 8 bases. The CDR3 has 14 amino acids. CDR1 SGHTA and CDR2 FQGNSA come from the germline V gene. The CDR3 sequence is CAGSLPRAGGTQYF. CDR3 bases: TGTGCCGGCAGCTTACCCCGTGCGGGAGGTACGCAGTATTTT.

The rearrangement uses TRBV12-3 or TRBV12-4 and TRBJ1-4; D uncertain. V was shortened by 6 bases and J by 1 base, with 12 bases between the two germline ends. The CDR3 length is 15 residues. The CDR3 sequence: CASSPSDGTNEKLFF. CDR3 nucleotide sequence: TGTGCCAGCAGCCCTTCCGACGGAACTAATGAAAAACTGTTTTTT.

The chain combines TRBV14 with TRBJ2-7, with TRBD2 identical over 15 bases. Trimming at V came to 4 bases and at J to 2 bases, leaving 9 bases not matched to a gene. CDR3 length: 18 residues. The germline gives CDR1 SGHDN, CDR2 FVKESK. CDR3 in amino acids: CASSPPGTSGRSAYEQYF. For the CDR3, the DNA is TGTGCCAGCAGCCCACCCGGGACTAGCGGGAGGTCCGCCTACGAGCAGTACTTC. Combining the CDR3 with reference TRBV14 and TRBJ2-7 gives the whole variable domain EAGVTQFPSHSVIEKGQTVTLRCDPISGHDNLYWYRRVMGKEIKFLLHFVKESKQDESGMPNNRFLAERTGGTYSTLKVQPAELEDSGVYFCASSPPGTSGRSAYEQYFGPGTRLTVT.

This clonotype was detected only once. This clone may be a read error of a much larger clone one base away. This chain uses TRBV6-4 with TRBJ1-1, with a tentative D call TRBD1 (5 bases). V was shortened by 6 bases and J by 6 bases, with 17 bases between the two germline ends. This CDR3 comprises 14 residues. Germline V lookup: CDR1 MRHNA, CDR2 SNTAGT. CDR3 in amino acids: CASRVRGSTAEAFF. The CDR3 DNA sequence: TGTGCCAGCAGGGTGAGGGGTAGTACCGCTGAAGCTTTCTTT.

The CDR3 bases are TGTGCCAGCAGCCGCACGGGACAGGGTTCCTTGGATAGCTACACCTTC. Translated, it gives CASSRTGQGSLDSYTF. The chain recombines TRBV4-2 with TRBJ1-2; 9 bases match TRBD1. V was pared by 4 bases and J by 9 bases, with 15 bases of the junction left unmatched. The germline V gene has CDR1 LGHNA and CDR2 YNFKEQ. There are 16 residues in the CDR3.

The chain employs TRBV27 and TRBJ2-7, with 8 bases aligning to TRBD2. The germline V gene has CDR1 MNHEY and CDR2 SMNVEV (reference sequence). The CDR3 has 14 residues. V shed 6 bases, J shed 0 bases, and the junction held 4 bases outside the gene matches. The CDR3 DNA is TGTGCCAGCAGACTAGCGGAGGCCTCCTACGAGCAGTACTTC. As protein: CASRLAEASYEQYF.

The rearrangement joins TRBV12-3 or TRBV12-4 to TRBJ1-1; TRBD1 is a possible D gene (5 bases). The CDR3 loop spans 14 amino acids. V was clipped by 10 bases and J by 1 base, with 16 bases between them. The CDR3 here is CATIRTSPNTEAFF. CDR3 coding DNA: TGTGCCACTATAAGGACAAGCCCGAACACTGAAGCTTTCTTT.

The chain is built from TRBV9 and TRBJ2-5; TRBD1 matches at 9 bases. TRBJ2-7 matches the DNA end more closely, so the J call is doubtful. CDR1 and CDR2 from the germline V gene are SGDLS and YYNGEE. The CDR3 extends over 15 amino acids. This chain's CDR3 is CASSVEGTGIDEQYF. The CDR3 bases are TGTGCCAGCAGCGTAGAAGGGACAGGGATTGACGAGCAGTACTTC.